The present TCR beta chain was sequenced within a study of type 1 regulatory T cells. Study-wide background: T-allo10 is a Tr1-enriched, alloantigen-specific CD4 T cell product made in vitro. Whole-study findings and limits: Compared with non-type 1 regulatory T cells, type 1 regulatory T cells showed a more restricted TCR repertoire.

Germline CDR1 is SEHNR and CDR2 is FQNEAQ (reference sequence). The CDR3 runs to 14 residues. The V and J ends lost 0 bases and 2 bases respectively, with 7 bases between them. This clonotype was detected a few times. Antigen specificity is unknown. TCRdb fed the reads into MiXCR, producing one record per CDR3 protein. The top ten hold roughly 8.3% of the sample, which has about 69,000 distinct CDR3 sequences, 20% seen once. The clonotype was recovered from a human donor in good health. The specimen was cultured type 1 regulatory T (Tr1) cells, either the whole culture or a sorted fraction (not recorded which). The chain has TRBV7-9 and TRBJ2-5; the D is unclear. CDR3 DNA: TGTGCCAGCAGCTTAGCACAGCATCAAGAGACCCAGTACTTC. Encoded protein: CASSLAQHQETQYF.